Described below is a single T cell receptor (beta chain) sequence and its context. The antigen is undetermined. This sample was taken from a study of response to subunit inactivated influenza vaccine. General study points: Researchers suggested that each seasonal influenza vaccination recruits few new T cells.

CDR1 is LGHNA, CDR2 YSLEER, per germline. The CDR3 has 16 amino acids. The V and J ends lost 0 bases and 2 bases respectively, with 14 bases between them. MiXCR, run by TCRdb on the RT-PCR reads, gives a single entry per CDR3 protein. The table lists hundreds of thousands of distinct CDR3 sequences, about 11% of them singletons. The receptor's source is a man aged 50 or older who received an inactivated influenza vaccine. The sample here was PBMCs from blood, taken on the day of vaccination. J is TRBJ2-7 and V is TRBV4-3; tentatively, D is TRBD1 or TRBD2 (6 bases each). This CDR3 is CASSQEGGRGPYEQYF. The CDR3 DNA follows: TGCGCCAGCAGCCAAGAAGGGGGGCGAGGGCCCTACGAGCAGTACTTC.